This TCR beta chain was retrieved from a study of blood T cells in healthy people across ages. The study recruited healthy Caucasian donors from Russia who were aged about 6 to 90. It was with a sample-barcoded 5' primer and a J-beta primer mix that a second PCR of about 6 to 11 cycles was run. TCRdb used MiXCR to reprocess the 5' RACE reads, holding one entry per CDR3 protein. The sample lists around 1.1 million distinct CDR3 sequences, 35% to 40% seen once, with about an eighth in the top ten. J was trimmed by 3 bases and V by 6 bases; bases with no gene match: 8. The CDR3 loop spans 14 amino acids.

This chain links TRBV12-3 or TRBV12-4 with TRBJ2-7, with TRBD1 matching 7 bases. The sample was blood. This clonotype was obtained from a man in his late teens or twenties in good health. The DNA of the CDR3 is TGTGCCAGCAGCGTAGAGACAGGGAGCTACGAGCAGTACTTC. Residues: CASSVETGSYEQYF.